Shown below are 18 T cell receptor beta chains from a single sample sequenced in a study of molecular identifiers for immune sequencing clone quantification. From the PCR reads, TCRdb called clonotypes with MiXCR, one entry per CDR3 protein. The table has 400,000 to 600,000 distinct CDR3 sequences, roughly 23% seen once. Sequences were obtained from naive CD8+ T cells from blood, with Jurkat cell RNA spiked in. The sample's subset: FACS-sorted CD8+CD4-CCR7+CD45RA+ naive T cells. Source of these receptors: a human donor in good health. Some libraries in this study had Jurkat cell RNA spiked in.

This clonotype has more than one count but fewer than ten. The CDR3 sequence: CASSYSDEVAGSDTQYF. As DNA, the CDR3 is TGTGCCAGCAGTTACTCGGATGAGGTAGCGGGATCTGATACGCAGTATTTT. The chain couples TRBV6-2 or TRBV6-3 to TRBJ2-3, with 8 nucleotides matching TRBD2. CDR1 is MNHEY and CDR2 is SVGEGT in the germline V gene. With 0 bases clipped from V and 6 bases from J, the junction kept 11 bases outside the gene matches. This CDR3 is built from 17 residues.

The rearrangement uses TRBV12-3 or TRBV12-4 and TRBJ2-1; a possible D gene is TRBD2 (5 bases). V lost 5 bases, J lost 10 bases, and 21 bases lay in between. The CDR3 is 15 amino acids. The chain's CDR3 is CASSNPTKSAGEQFF. The CDR3 DNA reads TGTGCCAGCAGTAACCCGACTAAATCGGCTGGGGAGCAGTTCTTC.

As for this clonotype: This could be a read error, since a much larger clone is one nucleotide away. V usage is TRBV12-3 or TRBV12-4 and J usage is TRBJ2-5; 12 bases are shared with TRBD2. This CDR3 is 18 amino acids long. With 10 bases clipped from V and 2 bases from J, the junction kept 17 bases outside the gene matches. Here the CDR3 reads CANSGSPRTSGDQETQYF. Written as DNA, the CDR3 is TGTGCCAACAGCGGGTCCCCCAGGACTAGCGGGGATCAAGAGACCCAGTACTTC.

Points on this clonotype: One junction end does not reproduce the germline sequence, and a read error may be involved. The rearrangement links TRBV19 to TRBJ2-7; 9 bases map to TRBD2. CDR3 length equals 14 residues. Germline V gives CDR1 LNHDA, CDR2 SQIVND (reference sequence). CDR3 sequence: CASSSSGSSYEQSF. The CDR3 region has the DNA TGTGCCAGTAGTAGTAGCGGGAGCTCCTACGAGCAGTCCTTC.

This rearrangement joins TRBV7-9 to TRBJ2-2; possibly TRBD2 for D (6 bases). Trimming stripped 3 bases from V and 4 bases from J, with 12 bases between. The CDR3 consists of 15 residues. Germline V gene data show CDR1 as SEHNR and CDR2 as FQNEAQ (reference sequence). The CDR3 loop is CASSFLWGVTGELFF. The CDR3, as DNA: TGTGCCAGCAGCTTTCTCTGGGGGGTCACCGGGGAGCTGTTTTTT.

This sequence joins TRBV7-9 and TRBJ2-7, with no clear D. The CDR3 is 11 amino acids. V shed 5 bases and J shed 6 bases, with 8 bases lying between them. In germline, CDR1 is SEHNR, CDR2 FQNEAQ (reference sequence). The CDR3, as DNA: TGTGCCAGCAGCGTACGCCTCGAGCAGTACTTC. Protein sequence: CASSVRLEQYF.

The table lists this clonotype with many counts. J is TRBJ2-3 and V is TRBV6-5; the D is unclear. CDR1 is MNHEY and CDR2 is SVGAGI in the germline V gene. The CDR3 sequence is 15 residues long. Trimming took off 0 bases at V and 4 bases at J, with 11 bases between the two ends. CDR3 sequence (DNA): TGTGCCAGCAGTTACTCGATAGGGTTGGCAGATACGCAGTATTTT. Its translation is CASSYSIGLADTQYF.

This clonotype was counted at least ten times. The rearrangement links TRBV7-9 to TRBJ2-7; TRBD2 agrees at 10 bases. This CDR3 spans 12 amino acids. The V and J ends lost 4 bases and 7 bases, in that order; junction bases with no gene match: 1. Germline loops: CDR1 SEHNR, CDR2 FQNEAQ (reference sequence). Written as DNA, the CDR3 is TGTGCCAGCAGCTCAGCGGGGGGGGAGCAGTACTTC. Translated, it gives CASSSAGGEQYF. The whole variable domain, filled in from reference TRBV7-9 and TRBJ2-7, reads DTGVSQNPRHKITKRGQNVTFRCDPISEHNRLYWYRQTLGQGPEFLTYFQNEAQLEKSRLLSDRFSAERPKGSFSTLEIQRTEQGDSAMYLCASSSAGGEQYFGPGTRLTVT.

Concerning this clonotype: This clone may be a read error of a much larger clone one base away. The chain joins TRBV9 to TRBJ2-5, with TRBD2 matching over 7 bases. The CDR3 contains 14 residues. Germline assignment: CDR1 SGDLS and CDR2 YYNGEE. CDR3 amino acids: CAGSPSLAEETQYF. Written as DNA, the CDR3 is TGTGCCGGCAGCCCAAGTCTAGCGGAAGAGACCCAGTACTTC. The full variable domain, rest sourced from reference TRBV9 and TRBJ2-5, is DSGVTQTPKHLITATGQRVTLRCSPRSGDLSVYWYQQSLDQGLQFLIQYYNGEERAKGNILERFSAQQFPDLHSELNLSSLELGDSALYFCAGSPSLAEETQYFGPGTRLLVL.

The V call is TRBV4-3, the J call TRBJ2-4, with 8 positions matching TRBD1. The V segment lost 0 bases and the J segment 1 base; nucleotides outside the gene matches: 14. The V gene's germline CDR1 is LGHNA and CDR2 YSLEER. The CDR3 length is 20 residues. The CDR3 here is CASSQDRTGRWEVAKNIQYF. The CDR3 region has the DNA TGCGCCAGCAGCCAAGATAGGACAGGGCGGTGGGAAGTGGCCAAAAACATTCAGTACTTC.

The V gene is TRBV13, the J gene TRBJ2-1; TRBD1 matches 9 bases. V shed 0 bases and J 7 bases; nucleotides not matched to a gene: 7. Germline V gene data show CDR1 as PRHDT and CDR2 as FYEKMQ (reference sequence). The CDR3 totals 16 residues. CDR3 protein: CASSLGRDREDNEQFF. As DNA, the CDR3 is TGTGCCAGCAGCTTAGGCCGGGACAGGGAGGATAATGAGCAGTTCTTC. The whole variable domain, filled in from reference TRBV13 and TRBJ2-1, reads AAGVIQSPRHLIKEKRETATLKCYPIPRHDTVYWYQQGPGQDPQFLISFYEKMQSDKGSIPDRFSAQQFSDYHSELNMSSLELGDSALYFCASSLGRDREDNEQFFGPGTRLTVL.

This clonotype was observed a single time. The genes are TRBV6-5 and TRBJ2-3, with 11 bases identical to TRBD2. The germline gives CDR1 MNHEY, CDR2 SVGAGI. V lost 5 bases to trimming and J lost 6 bases; unmatched junction nucleotides: 22. CDR3 size: 20 residues. CDR3 bases: TGTGCCAGCAGTCTCACGACAACGGGACTAGCGGACTTTGAATGGGATACGCAGTATTTT. It codes for CASSLTTTGLADFEWDTQYF.

This clonotype was recorded at least ten times. The chain is built from TRBV7-9 and TRBJ2-3, with a possible D match to TRBD2 (5 bases). CDR3 length equals 16 residues. V lost 4 bases, J lost 4 bases, and 18 bases lay in between. The germline gives CDR1 SEHNR, CDR2 FQNEAQ (reference sequence). CDR3 residues: CASSSGSVASADTQYF. CDR3 in DNA: TGTGCCAGCAGCTCCGGGTCTGTAGCGTCGGCAGATACGCAGTATTTT.

This clonotype was observed a handful of times. The rearrangement links TRBV6-6 to TRBJ2-1, with 10 nucleotides matching TRBD2. After removal of 5 bases from V and 7 bases from J, the junction contained 17 bases not matched to a gene. This CDR3 is 18 amino acids long. Germline CDR1 MNHNY, CDR2 SVGAGI (reference sequence). The CDR3 DNA follows: TGTGCCAGCAGTCGAATAGCGGGAGGACCTCTGTTTCAAAATGAGCAGTTCTTC. Protein: CASSRIAGGPLFQNEQFF.

This clonotype was counted at least ten times. This chain connects TRBV20-1 to TRBJ2-7; D might be TRBD1 or TRBD2, each matching 6 bases. Germline-derived CDR1 and CDR2 are DFQATT and SNEGSKA (reference sequence). V was trimmed by 3 bases and J by 0 bases, leaving 12 bases between them. This CDR3 contains 14 residues. This CDR3 is CSASEGGISYEQYF. CDR3 in DNA: TGCAGTGCTAGCGAGGGGGGAATCTCCTACGAGCAGTACTTC.

This clonotype was observed a handful of times. Here the CDR3 reads CASSMGGRPNTGELFF. The CDR3 DNA follows: TGTGCCAGTAGTATGGGCGGGAGGCCGAACACCGGGGAGCTGTTTTTT. The chain has TRBV19 and TRBJ2-2, with TRBD2 matching 8 bases. The CDR3 length is 16 residues. Per germline, CDR1 LNHDA and CDR2 SQIVND (reference sequence). With 3 bases clipped from V and 0 bases from J, the junction kept 3 bases outside the gene matches.

This clonotype was counted a single time. An end of the junction differs from the germline gene, which may be a read error. This chain joins TRBV12-3 or TRBV12-4 and TRBJ2-3; D is ambiguous. The CDR3 has 13 residues. The CDR3 sequence: CASSSSSTDAQYF. The CDR3 DNA sequence: TGTGCCAGCAGTTCGAGCAGCACAGATGCGCAGTATTTT.

This clonotype appeared many times. The J gene is TRBJ2-3, the V gene TRBV28; 9 positions agree with TRBD2. The germline V gene encodes CDR1 MDHEN and CDR2 SYDVKM. V was clipped by 2 bases and J by 10 bases; unmatched bases: 10. This CDR3 comprises 15 residues. CDR3 nucleotides: TGTGCCAGCAGTTTAAGGCGGGAGGGCCGGGTTTCGCAGTATTTT. Its translation: CASSLRREGRVSQYF.